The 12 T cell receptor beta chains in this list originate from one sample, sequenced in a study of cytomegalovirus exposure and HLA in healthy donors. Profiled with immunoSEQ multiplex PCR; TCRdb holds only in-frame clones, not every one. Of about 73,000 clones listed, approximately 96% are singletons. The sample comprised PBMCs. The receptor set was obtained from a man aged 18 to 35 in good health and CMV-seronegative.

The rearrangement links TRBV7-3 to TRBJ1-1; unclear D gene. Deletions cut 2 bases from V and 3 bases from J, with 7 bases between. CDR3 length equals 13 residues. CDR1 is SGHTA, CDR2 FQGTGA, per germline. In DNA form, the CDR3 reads TGTGCCAGCAGCTTATATCGGTACACTGAAGCTTTCTTT. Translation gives CASSLYRYTEAFF.

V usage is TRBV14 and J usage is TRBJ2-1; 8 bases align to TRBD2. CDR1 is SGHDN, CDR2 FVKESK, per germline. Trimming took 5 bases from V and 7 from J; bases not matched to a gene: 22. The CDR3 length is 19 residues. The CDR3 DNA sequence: TGTGCCAGCAGCAAAGGGTTTCGGGGGGGCCGGTCATCGAGGAATGAGCAGTTCTTC. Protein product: CASSKGFRGGRSSRNEQFF.

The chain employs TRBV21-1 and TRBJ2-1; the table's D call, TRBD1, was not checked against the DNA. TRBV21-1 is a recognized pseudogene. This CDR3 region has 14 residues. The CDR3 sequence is CASSLRDRDNEQFF. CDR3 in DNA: TGTGCCAGCAGCCTGCGGGACAGGGACAATGAGCAGTTCTTC.

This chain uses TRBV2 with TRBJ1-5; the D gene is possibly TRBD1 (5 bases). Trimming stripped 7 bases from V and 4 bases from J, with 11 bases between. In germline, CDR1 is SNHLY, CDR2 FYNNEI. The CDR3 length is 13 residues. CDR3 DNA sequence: TGTGCCAGCATACGACAGTGGAATCAGCCCCAGCATTTT. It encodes CASIRQWNQPQHF.

As DNA, the CDR3 is TGTGCCATGGGGGCTCGGGACACCCTCGCCGGGGAGCTGTTTTTT. Encoded protein: CAMGARDTLAGELFF. The chain recombines TRBV10-3 with TRBJ2-2; weak D call: TRBD1 (6 bases). Trimming pared 9 bases from V and 6 bases from J, leaving 20 bases between. The V gene's germline CDR1 is ENHRY and CDR2 SYGVKD. The CDR3 is 15 residues long.

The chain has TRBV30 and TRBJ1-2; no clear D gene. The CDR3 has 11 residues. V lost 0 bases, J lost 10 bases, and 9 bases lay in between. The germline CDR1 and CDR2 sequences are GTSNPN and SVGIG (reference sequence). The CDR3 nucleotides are TGTGCCTGGAGTGTACGAGGGCCCTACACCTTC. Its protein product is CAWSVRGPYTF. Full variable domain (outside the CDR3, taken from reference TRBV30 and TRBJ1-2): SQTIHQWPATLVQPVGSPLSLECTVEGTSNPNLYWYRQAAGRGLQLLFYSVGIGQISSEVPQNLSASRPQDRQFILSSKKLLLSDSGFYLCAWSVRGPYTFGSGTRLTVV.

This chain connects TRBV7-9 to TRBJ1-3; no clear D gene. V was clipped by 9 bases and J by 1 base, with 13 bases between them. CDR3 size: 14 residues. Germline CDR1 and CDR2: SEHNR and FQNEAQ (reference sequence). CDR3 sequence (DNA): TGTGCCAGTGAACGTGAGACTTCTGGAAACACCATATATTTT. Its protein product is CASERETSGNTIYF.

CDR3 amino acids: CASSLIAGPNTEAFF. As DNA, the CDR3 is TGTGCCAGCAGTTTAATCGCGGGACCAAACACTGAAGCTTTCTTT. The chain joins TRBV27 to TRBJ1-1, with D tentatively TRBD1 (5 bases). V shed 2 bases and J shed 2 bases, with 12 bases lying between them. The CDR3 covers 15 residues. Germline loops: CDR1 MNHEY, CDR2 SMNVEV (reference sequence).

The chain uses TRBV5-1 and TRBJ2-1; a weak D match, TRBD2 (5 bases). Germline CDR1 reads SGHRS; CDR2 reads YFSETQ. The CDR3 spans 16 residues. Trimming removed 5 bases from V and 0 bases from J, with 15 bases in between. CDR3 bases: TGCGCCAGCAGGCCCGGTGTTGGGAGCTCCTACAATGAGCAGTTCTTC. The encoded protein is CASRPGVGSSYNEQFF. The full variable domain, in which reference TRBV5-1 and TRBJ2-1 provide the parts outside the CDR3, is KAGVTQTPRYLIKTRGQQVTLSCSPISGHRSVSWYQQTPGQGLQFLFEYFSETQRNKGNFPGRFSGRQFSNSRSEMNVSTLELGDSALYLCASRPGVGSSYNEQFFGPGTRLTVL.

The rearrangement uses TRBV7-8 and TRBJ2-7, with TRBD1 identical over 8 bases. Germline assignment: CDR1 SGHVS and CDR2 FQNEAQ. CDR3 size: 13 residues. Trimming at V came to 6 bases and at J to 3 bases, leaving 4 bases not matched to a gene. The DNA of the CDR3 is TGTGCCAGCAGGAGCGGACAGGGCTACGAGCAGTACTTC. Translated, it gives CASRSGQGYEQYF.

Here the CDR3 reads CAWKPGQGRYEQYF. CDR3 in DNA: TGTGCCTGGAAACCGGGACAGGGAAGATACGAGCAGTACTTC. V gene TRBV30 combines with J gene TRBJ2-7; 9 nucleotides line up with TRBD1. Germline V gives CDR1 GTSNPN, CDR2 SVGIG (reference sequence). The CDR3 loop spans 14 amino acids. Trimming at V came to 4 bases and at J to 4 bases, leaving 8 bases not matched to a gene.

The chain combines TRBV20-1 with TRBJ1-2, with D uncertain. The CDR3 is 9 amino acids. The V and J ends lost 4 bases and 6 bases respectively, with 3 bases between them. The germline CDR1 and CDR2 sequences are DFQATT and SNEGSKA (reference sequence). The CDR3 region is CSATDGYTF. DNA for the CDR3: TGCAGTGCTACAGATGGCTACACCTTC.